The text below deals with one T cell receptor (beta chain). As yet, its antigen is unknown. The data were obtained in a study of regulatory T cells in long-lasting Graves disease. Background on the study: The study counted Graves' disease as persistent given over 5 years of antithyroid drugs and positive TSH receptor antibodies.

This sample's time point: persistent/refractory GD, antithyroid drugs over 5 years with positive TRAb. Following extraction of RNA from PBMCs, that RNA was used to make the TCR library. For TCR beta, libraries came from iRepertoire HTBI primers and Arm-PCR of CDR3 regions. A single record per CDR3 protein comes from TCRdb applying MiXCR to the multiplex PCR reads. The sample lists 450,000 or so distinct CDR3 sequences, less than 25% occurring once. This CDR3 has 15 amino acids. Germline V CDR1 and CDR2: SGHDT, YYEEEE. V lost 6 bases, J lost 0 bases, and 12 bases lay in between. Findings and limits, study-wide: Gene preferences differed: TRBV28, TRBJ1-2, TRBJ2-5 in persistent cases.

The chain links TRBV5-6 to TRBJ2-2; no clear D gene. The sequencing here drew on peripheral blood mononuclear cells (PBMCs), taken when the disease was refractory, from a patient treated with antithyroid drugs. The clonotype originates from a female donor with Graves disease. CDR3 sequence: CASTHEQTNTGELFF. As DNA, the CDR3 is TGTGCCAGCACCCACGAACAGACGAACACCGGGGAGCTGTTTTTT.